This T cell receptor beta chain stems from a study of patients and donors after allogeneic stem cell transplantation. TCRdb re-called the RT-PCR reads with MiXCR, one entry per CDR3 protein. The data hold around 150,000 distinct CDR3 sequences, with about 40% observed a single time. With 6 bases clipped from V and 5 bases from J, the junction kept 14 bases outside the gene matches. The CDR3 loop spans 17 amino acids. The germline V gene has CDR1 SGHTA and CDR2 FQGNSA. This TCR was recovered from a human donor who was either an allogeneic HSCT recipient or a stem cell or donor lymphocyte infusion donor (not recorded which). It is not recorded whose cells these are; they may come from a transplant donor. The sequencing sample was made of blood, either unsorted or a sorted T cell fraction (not recorded which). The genes are TRBV7-2 and TRBJ2-3, with 10 bases matching TRBD2. This CDR3 is CASSSPPAGGPEDTQYF. As DNA, the CDR3 is TGTGCCAGCAGTTCCCCCCCAGCGGGGGGGCCGGAAGATACGCAGTATTTT.